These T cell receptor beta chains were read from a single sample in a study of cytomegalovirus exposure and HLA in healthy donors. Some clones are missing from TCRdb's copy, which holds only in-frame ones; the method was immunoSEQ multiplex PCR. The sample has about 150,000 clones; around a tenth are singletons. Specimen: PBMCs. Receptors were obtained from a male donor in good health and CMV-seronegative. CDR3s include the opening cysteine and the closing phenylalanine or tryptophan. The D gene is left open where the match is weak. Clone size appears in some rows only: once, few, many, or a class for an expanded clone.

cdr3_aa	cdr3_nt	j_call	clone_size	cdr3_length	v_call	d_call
CSVVKPSSYEQYF	TGCAGCGTTGTGAAGCCGAGCTCCTACGAGCAGTACTTC	TRBJ2-7	-	13	TRBV29-1	-
CSVEEEGQGANF	TGCAGCGTTGAAGAGGAGGGGCAGGGGGCTAACTTC	TRBJ2-5	few	12	TRBV29-1	TRBD1
CASSLSPGGRAEAFF	TGTGCCAGCAGCCTATCCCCGGGGGGGAGGGCTGAAGCTTTCTTT	TRBJ1-1	few	15	TRBV7-3	-
CASSDDNSPWNEQFF	TGTGCCAGCAGTGACGATAACAGCCCCTGGAATGAGCAGTTCTTC	TRBJ2-1	-	15	TRBV6-4	-
CASSLRWQSEQYF	TGTGCCAGCAGTTTACGCTGGCAAAGCGAGCAGTACTTC	TRBJ2-7	-	13	TRBV28	-
CASSMGGLAKNIQYF	TGTGCCAGTAGTATGGGGGGGCTAGCCAAAAACATTCAGTACTTC	TRBJ2-4	once	15	TRBV19	-
CASSSTDGGETQYF	TGTGCCAGCAGCTCCACGGACGGAGGGGAGACCCAGTACTTC	TRBJ2-5	-	14	TRBV5-4	-
CAIGWTSGGDNEQFF	TGTGCCATCGGCTGGACTAGCGGGGGGGACAATGAGCAGTTCTTC	TRBJ2-1	-	15	TRBV10-3	TRBD2
CASSSPDREAQYF	TGTGCCAGCAGCTCACCGGACAGGGAGGCCCAGTACTTC	TRBJ2-5	few	13	TRBV9	TRBD1
CAGSLVPLNTEAFF	TGTGCCGGCAGCTTGGTTCCGTTGAACACTGAAGCTTTCTTT	TRBJ1-1	few	14	TRBV5-6	-
CASSQDLRGTDNEQFF	TGCGCCAGCAGCCAAGATCTGAGGGGGACCGACAATGAGCAGTTCTTC	TRBJ2-1	few	16	TRBV4-1	-
CASSPTGRYEQYF	TGTGCCAGCAGTCCGACGGGTAGGTACGAGCAGTACTTC	TRBJ2-7	-	13	TRBV27	-
CASSPGDTNTGELFF	TGTGCCAGCTCACCAGGGGACACAAACACCGGGGAGCTGTTTTTT	TRBJ2-2	-	15	TRBV18	-
CSVEAVGGGFHEQYF	TGCAGCGTTGAAGCCGTTGGAGGGGGCTTCCACGAGCAGTACTTC	TRBJ2-7	few	15	TRBV29-1	-
CASSADRAETQYF	TGCGCCAGCAGCGCGGACAGGGCAGAGACCCAGTACTTC	TRBJ2-5	-	13	TRBV5-1	TRBD1
CASRRYTGELFF	TGTGCCAGCAGACGGTACACCGGGGAGCTGTTTTTT	TRBJ2-2	-	12	TRBV5-4	-
CATSRVDSLTNIQYF	TGTGCCACCAGCAGAGTGGACAGTTTGACGAACATTCAGTACTTC	TRBJ2-4	few	15	TRBV15	-
CASSLTGSRGANVLTF	TGTGCCAGCAGTTTAACAGGGTCGAGAGGGGCCAACGTCCTGACTTTC	TRBJ2-6	-	16	TRBV7-2	-
CASSRSGLTDTQYF	TGTGCCAGCAGCCGTAGCGGACTGACAGATACGCAGTATTTT	TRBJ2-3	-	14	TRBV7-3	-
CASTGLVPAGELFF	TGTGCCTCGACGGGACTAGTCCCCGCCGGGGAGCTGTTTTTT	TRBJ2-2	few	14	TRBV30	TRBD2
CASSVRGVSTDTQYF	TGTGCCAGCAGCGTCAGGGGAGTTAGCACAGATACGCAGTATTTT	TRBJ2-3	few	15	TRBV13	-
CASSLAGRGTRNEKLFF	TGTGCCAGCAGCTTAGCTGGGAGGGGGACGCGCAATGAAAAACTGTTTTTT	TRBJ1-4	-	17	TRBV7-9	-
CASSEGQVDTEAFF	TGTGCCAGCAGTGAAGGACAGGTTGACACTGAAGCTTTCTTT	TRBJ1-1	-	14	TRBV27	TRBD1
CASSLVGGGTDTQYF	TGTGCCAGCAGCTTAGTAGGCGGGGGCACAGATACGCAGTATTTT	TRBJ2-3	-	15	TRBV11-2	-
CASSPSAGFEAFF	TGCGCCAGCAGCCCATCCGCGGGGTTTGAAGCTTTCTTT	TRBJ1-1	-	13	TRBV4-3	-
CASSLRGGYGYTF	TGTGCCAGCTCCCTTCGGGGGGGCTATGGCTACACCTTC	TRBJ1-2	-	13	TRBV6-1	-
CASSYSRGRSYEQYF	TGTGCCAGCAGTTATTCCCGGGGTAGGTCGTACGAGCAGTACTTC	TRBJ2-7	few	15	TRBV6-6	-
CASSLRDTRTYEQYF	TGTGCCAGCAGCTTGAGGGACACCCGAACCTACGAGCAGTACTTC	TRBJ2-7	few	15	TRBV5-4	-
CASSFDRDWNGYTF	TGTGCCAGCAGCTTCGACAGGGATTGGAATGGCTACACCTTC	TRBJ1-2	few	14	TRBV7-9	TRBD1
CASSVGAPGQGIYGYTF	TGCGCCAGCAGCGTAGGCGCCCCGGGACAGGGAATCTATGGCTACACCTTC	TRBJ1-2	few	17	TRBV5-1	TRBD1
CASSFQGYEQYF	TGTGCCAGCAGCTTTCAGGGATACGAGCAGTACTTC	TRBJ2-7	-	12	TRBV7-2	-
CASTPARGGPRADTQYF	TGTGCCAGCACACCCGCCCGCGGGGGGCCTCGGGCAGATACGCAGTATTTT	TRBJ2-3	-	17	TRBV25-1	TRBD2
CASSLGGGRGDETQYF	TGCGCCAGCAGCTTGGGGGGGGGCCGCGGGGACGAGACCCAGTACTTC	TRBJ2-5	few	16	TRBV5-1	-
CASLGEMNTEAFF	TGTGCCAGCCTAGGCGAAATGAACACTGAAGCTTTCTTT	TRBJ1-1	-	13	TRBV7-2	-
CASSLVLKLTNEKLFF	TGTGCCAGCAGTTTAGTCCTGAAACTAACTAATGAAAAACTGTTTTTT	TRBJ1-4	-	16	TRBV28	-
CASGSPPGYGYTF	TGTGCTAGTGGTTCTCCCCCAGGCTATGGCTACACCTTC	TRBJ1-2	few	13	TRBV12-5	-
CASSPRQGGYEKLFF	TGTGCCAGCAGTCCCCGACAGGGCGGTTATGAAAAACTGTTTTTT	TRBJ1-4	-	15	TRBV28	TRBD1
CASSLGGQGDPTEAFF	TGTGCCAGCAGCTTGGGGGGACAGGGGGACCCCACTGAAGCTTTCTTT	TRBJ1-1	-	16	TRBV5-6	TRBD1
CASSLGAGNQPQHF	TGTGCCAGCAGCTTAGGGGCAGGGAATCAGCCCCAGCATTTT	TRBJ1-5	-	14	TRBV7-9	-
CASSTGQPPSNQPQHF	TGTGCCAGCAGCACCGGACAGCCCCCTAGCAATCAGCCCCAGCATTTT	TRBJ1-5	-	16	TRBV5-8	-
CASSLSISSGANVLTF	TGTGCCAGCAGCCTCAGTATTTCCTCTGGGGCCAACGTCCTGACTTTC	TRBJ2-6	-	16	TRBV5-4	-
CASSDKARGTGELFF	TGTGCCAGCAGTGATAAGGCGCGGGGCACCGGGGAGCTGTTTTTT	TRBJ2-2	-	15	TRBV25-1	-
CAIRGFGQAFF	TGTGCCATCCGGGGATTTGGTCAAGCTTTCTTT	TRBJ1-1	few	11	TRBV15	-
CASSLGGNTEAFF	TGTGCCAGCAGTTTAGGAGGGAACACTGAAGCTTTCTTT	TRBJ1-1	few	13	TRBV27	-
CAWSVRGGSEKLFF	TGTGCCTGGAGTGTACGGGGGGGCAGCGAAAAACTGTTTTTT	TRBJ1-4	-	14	TRBV30	-
CATRISNSGIREQYF	TGTGCCACCCGAATCAGTAATAGCGGGATTCGCGAGCAGTACTTC	TRBJ2-7	-	15	TRBV28	TRBD2
CAIGLAGNQETQYF	TGTGCCATCGGACTAGCGGGGAACCAAGAGACCCAGTACTTC	TRBJ2-5	-	14	TRBV10-3	TRBD2
CASSIRRDEQYF	TGTGCCAGCAGCATACGCAGGGACGAGCAGTACTTC	TRBJ2-7	few	12	TRBV7-8	-
CASSESLKLFF	TGTGCCAGCAGTGAGAGCTTAAAACTGTTTTTT	TRBJ1-4	-	11	TRBV2	-
CASSQVLGGEQYF	TGCGCCAGCAGCCAAGTTCTGGGAGGAGAGCAGTACTTC	TRBJ2-7	few	13	TRBV4-3	-
CASSLVRELRETQYF	TGTGCCAGCAGCTTAGTTCGGGAGTTACGGGAGACCCAGTACTTC	TRBJ2-5	few	15	TRBV7-2	-
CASSPRGVHDTIYF	TGCGCCAGCAGCCCTCGGGGAGTCCATGACACCATATATTTT	TRBJ1-3	-	14	TRBV4-3	-
CASSEGTGLKNGYTF	TGCGCCAGCAGCGAAGGGACAGGGCTAAAGAATGGCTACACCTTC	TRBJ1-2	few	15	TRBV5-1	TRBD1
CASSRDLNSLNQPQHF	TGTGCCAGCAGCCGAGACTTGAATAGCCTCAATCAGCCCCAGCATTTT	TRBJ1-5	-	16	TRBV7-2	-
CASSIGQGNTEAFF	TGTGCCAGTAGTATTGGACAGGGGAACACTGAAGCTTTCTTT	TRBJ1-1	few	14	TRBV19	TRBD1